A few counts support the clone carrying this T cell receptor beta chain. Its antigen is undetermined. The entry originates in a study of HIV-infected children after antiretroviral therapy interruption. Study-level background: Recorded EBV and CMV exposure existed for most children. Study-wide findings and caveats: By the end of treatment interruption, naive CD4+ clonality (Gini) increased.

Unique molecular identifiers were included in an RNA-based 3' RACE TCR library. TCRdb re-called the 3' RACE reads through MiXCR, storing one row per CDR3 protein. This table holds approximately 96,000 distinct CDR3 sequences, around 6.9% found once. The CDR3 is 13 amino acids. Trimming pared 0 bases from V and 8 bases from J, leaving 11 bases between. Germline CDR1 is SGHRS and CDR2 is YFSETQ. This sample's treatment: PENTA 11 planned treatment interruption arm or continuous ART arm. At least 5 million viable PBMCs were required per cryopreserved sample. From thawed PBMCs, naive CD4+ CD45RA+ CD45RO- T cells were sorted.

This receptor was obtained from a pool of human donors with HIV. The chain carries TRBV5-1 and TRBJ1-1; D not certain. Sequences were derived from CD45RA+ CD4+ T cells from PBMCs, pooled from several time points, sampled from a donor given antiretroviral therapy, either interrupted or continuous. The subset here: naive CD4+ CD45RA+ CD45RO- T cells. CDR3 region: CASSLAAGREAFF. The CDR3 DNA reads TGCGCCAGCAGCTTGGCGGCCGGGAGGGAAGCTTTCTTT.